This record concerns one T cell receptor beta chain sequence. Its target antigen remains unknown. Qualities for individual bases were not recorded, and no much larger clone is one base off. Libraries were prepared through the immunoSEQ multiplex PCR assay. What TCRdb holds here is the immuneACCESS table cut down to in-frame rearrangements. Part of the clones is not present; checked against another copy, under half of the missing clones reflect an unresolved V gene, and the others are unexplained. In this sample the table shows 45,000 to 60,000 clones, 75% to 90% of which occur a single time. Roughly 8% of the sample belongs to the ten largest clones. These data originate in a study of T cell changes during pregnancy in multiple sclerosis (dated by TCRdb to between 2018 and 2020). As for the study more broadly: The study examined how the T cell repertoire changed over the course of pregnancy in women with multiple sclerosis.

The CDR3 goes from the cysteine to the phenylalanine over 17 residues. Only the CDR3 part of the read is kept: 51 bases, read in frame from the first base. CDR1 SGHRS and CDR2 YFSETQ were looked up in the germline V gene. At the junction V is shortened by 4 bases and J by 2 bases; bases outside the gene matches: 8. This sequence originates from a female donor with multiple sclerosis, enrolled in a pregnancy study. Sequencing used CD8+ T cells from peripheral blood mononuclear cells, obtained in the second trimester of pregnancy. In this chain, TRBV5-1 is recombined with TRBJ2-1; TRBD2 aligns with 11 central bases. The nucleotide sequence reads as follows: TGCGCCAGCAGCCTTAGACTAGCGGGGCTTACCTACAATGAGCAGTTCTTC. Translation gives CASSLRLAGLTYNEQFF.